This T cell receptor beta chain was captured by sequencing in a study of regulatory T cells in long-lasting Graves disease. The overall study: Persistent cases were those of Graves' disease that involved over 5 years of antithyroid drugs with positive TSH receptor antibodies. Whole-study findings and limits: A greater number of public clonotypes (around 2,700) was shared by persistent patients than by new patients (roughly 880). Persistent disease showed a preference for TRBV28, TRBJ1-2 and TRBJ2-5.

On this clonotype: Its antigen remains unknown.

Time point indicated: persistent/refractory GD, antithyroid drugs over 5 years with positive TRAb. RNA from PBMCs was the source of the TCR library. The source of the patients was an endocrinology department in Xi'an, China. Through Arm-PCR of CDR3 regions and iRepertoire HTBI primers, TCR beta libraries were built. TCRdb re-derived calls from the multiplex PCR reads in MiXCR, one entry per CDR3 protein. The data hold about 290,000 distinct CDR3 sequences, with around a fifth observed a single time. Per germline, CDR1 SGHTA and CDR2 FQGTGA. The CDR3 spans 15 residues. Unmatched junction bases numbered 10, after V lost 5 bases and J lost 7 bases.

The sample consisted of peripheral blood mononuclear cells (PBMCs), taken when the disease was refractory, from a patient treated with antithyroid drugs. This chain connects TRBV7-3 to TRBJ2-2; 7 bases agree with TRBD1. The source is a female donor with Graves disease. CDR3 sequence reads: CASSANRGFGGELFF. The CDR3 DNA follows: TGTGCCAGCAGCGCTAACAGGGGATTTGGCGGGGAGCTGTTTTTT. The whole variable domain, filled in from reference TRBV7-3 and TRBJ2-2, reads GAGVSQTPSNKVTEKGKYVELRCDPISGHTALYWYRQSLGQGPEFLIYFQGTGAADDSGLPNDRFFAVRPEGSVSTLKIQRTERGDSAVYLCASSANRGFGGELFFGEGSRLTVL.